Detailed here is one TCR beta chain. The CDR3 covers 14 residues. V was pared by 4 bases and J by 6 bases, with 16 bases between. Germline lookup yields CDR1 SGDLS and CDR2 YYNGEE. Source study methods: Nucleated cell number was recorded as an estimate derived from reference gene primer amplification. TCRdb's table, derived via immunoSEQ multiplex PCR, lists solely in-frame clones and lacks some. The DNA was the basis for D and trimming; V, J and clone size are from that table. The data show some 200,000 clones, 75% to 95% seen once. The record originates from a study of blood T cell repertoires in COVID-19. Looking at the study overall: Both acute and convalescent COVID-19 samples were obtained from the United States, Italy and Spain. Sources were T cells, B-cell-depleted T cells, or PBMCs; the material itself was cDNA or gDNA.

V is TRBV9 and J is TRBJ2-5; possibly TRBD2 for D (6 bases). The receptor was isolated from a man over 45 with acute or convalescent COVID-19. Sequencing was done on a sample of peripheral blood. The CDR3 DNA follows: TGTGCCAGCAGCTCGGGACTCCCTATCCAGACCCAGTACTTC. This sequence encodes CASSSGLPIQTQYF.